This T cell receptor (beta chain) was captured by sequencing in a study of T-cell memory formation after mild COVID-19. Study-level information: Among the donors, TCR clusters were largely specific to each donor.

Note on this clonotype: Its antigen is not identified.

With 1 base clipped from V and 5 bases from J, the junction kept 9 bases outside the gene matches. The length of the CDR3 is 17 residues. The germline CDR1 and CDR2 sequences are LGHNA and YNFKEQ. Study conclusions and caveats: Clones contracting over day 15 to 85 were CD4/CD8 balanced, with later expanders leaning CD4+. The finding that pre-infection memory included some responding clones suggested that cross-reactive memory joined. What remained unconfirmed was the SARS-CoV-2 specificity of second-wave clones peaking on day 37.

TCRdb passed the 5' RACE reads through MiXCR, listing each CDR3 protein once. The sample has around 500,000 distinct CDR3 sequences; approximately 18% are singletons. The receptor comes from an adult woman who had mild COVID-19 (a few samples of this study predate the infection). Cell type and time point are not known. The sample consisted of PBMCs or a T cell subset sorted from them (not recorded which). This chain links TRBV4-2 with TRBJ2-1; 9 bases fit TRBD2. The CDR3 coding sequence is TGTGCCAGCAGCCAAGGTTGGGCGGGAGGGGGGAACAATGAGCAGTTCTTC. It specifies CASSQGWAGGGNNEQFF.